This T cell receptor beta chain emerged from a study of cytomegalovirus exposure and HLA in healthy donors. Both 60 Vbeta primers and 13 Jbeta primers went into the PCR. TCRdb's table, derived via immunoSEQ multiplex PCR, lists solely in-frame clones and lacks some. The table includes 110,000 to 150,000 clones, nearly 10% detected once. Per the germline V gene, CDR1 is SGHTA and CDR2 is FQGTGA. Trimming cost V 4 bases and J 7 bases; bases outside gene matches: 6. The CDR3 has 13 residues. Sequencing was done on a sample of PBMCs. The TCR was taken from a middle-aged man in good health and CMV-seronegative. The chain employs TRBV7-3 and TRBJ1-2; 7 bases align to TRBD1. CDR3: CASSSRTGGGYTF. The CDR3 region has the DNA TGTGCCAGCAGCTCACGGACAGGAGGTGGCTACACCTTC. The complete variable domain, with remaining parts taken from reference TRBV7-3 and TRBJ1-2, reads GAGVSQTPSNKVTEKGKYVELRCDPISGHTALYWYRQSLGQGPEFLIYFQGTGAADDSGLPNDRFFAVRPEGSVSTLKIQRTERGDSAVYLCASSSRTGGGYTFGSGTRLTVV.